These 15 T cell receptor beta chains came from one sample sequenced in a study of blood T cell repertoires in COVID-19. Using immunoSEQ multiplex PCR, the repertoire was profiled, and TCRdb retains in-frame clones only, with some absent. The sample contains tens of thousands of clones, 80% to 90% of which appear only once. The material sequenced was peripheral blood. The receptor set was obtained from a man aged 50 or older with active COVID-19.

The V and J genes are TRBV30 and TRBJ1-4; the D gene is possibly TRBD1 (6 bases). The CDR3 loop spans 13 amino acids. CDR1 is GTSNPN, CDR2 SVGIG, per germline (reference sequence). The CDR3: CAAPAGDNEKLFF. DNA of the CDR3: TGTGCGGCCCCCGCAGGGGATAATGAAAAACTGTTTTTT.

CDR3 sequence reads: CASSDLGEGSYNEQFF. The CDR3 DNA reads TGTGCCAGCAGTGACCTAGGGGAGGGATCCTACAATGAGCAGTTCTTC. V usage is TRBV2 and J usage is TRBJ2-1, with TRBD2 identical over 7 bases. Germline lookup yields CDR1 SNHLY and CDR2 FYNNEI. J gave up 1 base and V 3 bases, and 6 bases lay outside the gene matches. The CDR3 covers 16 residues.

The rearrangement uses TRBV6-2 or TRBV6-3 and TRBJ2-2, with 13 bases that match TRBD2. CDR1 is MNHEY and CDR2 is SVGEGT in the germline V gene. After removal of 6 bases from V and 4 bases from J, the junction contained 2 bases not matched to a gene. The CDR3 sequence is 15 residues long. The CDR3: CASSRLAGGTGELFF. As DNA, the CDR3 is TGTGCCAGCAGCCGACTAGCGGGAGGCACCGGGGAGCTGTTTTTT.

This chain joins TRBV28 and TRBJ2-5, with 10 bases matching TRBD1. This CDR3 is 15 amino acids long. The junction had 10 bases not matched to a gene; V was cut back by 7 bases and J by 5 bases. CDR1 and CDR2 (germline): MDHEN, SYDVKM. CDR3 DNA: TGTGCCAGCACCCTGGGGGACAGGGGAGCGGAGACCCAGTACTTC. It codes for CASTLGDRGAETQYF.

CDR3: CASSYLGQGAVGFQPQHF. Written as DNA, the CDR3 is TGTGCCAGCAGTTACTTGGGACAGGGGGCCGTAGGGTTTCAGCCCCAGCATTTT. J is TRBJ1-5 and V is TRBV6-2 or TRBV6-3; 12 bases align to TRBD1. Germline V gene lookup returns CDR1 MNHEY and CDR2 SVGEGT. There are 18 residues in the CDR3. After removal of 1 base from V and 6 bases from J, the junction contained 10 bases not matched to a gene.

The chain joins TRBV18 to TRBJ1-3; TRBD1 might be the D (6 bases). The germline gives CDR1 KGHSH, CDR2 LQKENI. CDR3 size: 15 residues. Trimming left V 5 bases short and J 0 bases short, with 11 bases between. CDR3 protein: CASSSRGTSGNTIYF. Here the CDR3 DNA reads TGTGCCAGCTCAAGCAGGGGAACCTCTGGAAACACCATATATTTT. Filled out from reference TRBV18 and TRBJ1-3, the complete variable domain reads NAGVMQNPRHLVRRRGQEARLRCSPMKGHSHVYWYRQLPEEGLKFMVYLQKENIIDESGMPKERFSAEFPKEGPSILRIQQVVRGDSAAYFCASSSRGTSGNTIYFGEGSWLTVV.

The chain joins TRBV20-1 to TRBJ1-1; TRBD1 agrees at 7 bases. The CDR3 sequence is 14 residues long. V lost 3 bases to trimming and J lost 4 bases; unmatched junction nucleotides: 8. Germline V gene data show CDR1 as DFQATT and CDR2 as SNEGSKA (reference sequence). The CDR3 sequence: CSASPLTGATEAFF. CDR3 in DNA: TGCAGTGCTAGTCCCCTTACAGGGGCCACTGAAGCTTTCTTT.

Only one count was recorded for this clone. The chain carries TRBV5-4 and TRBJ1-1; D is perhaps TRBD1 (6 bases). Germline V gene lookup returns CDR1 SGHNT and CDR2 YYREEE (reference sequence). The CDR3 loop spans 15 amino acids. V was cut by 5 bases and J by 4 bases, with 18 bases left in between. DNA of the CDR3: TGTGCCAGCAGTCCTTCACCGGGGGGGGCCACTGAAGCTTTCTTT. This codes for CASSPSPGGATEAFF.

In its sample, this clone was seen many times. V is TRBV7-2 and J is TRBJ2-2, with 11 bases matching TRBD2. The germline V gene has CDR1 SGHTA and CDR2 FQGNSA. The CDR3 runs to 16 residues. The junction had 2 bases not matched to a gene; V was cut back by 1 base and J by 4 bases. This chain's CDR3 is CASSLVAGGPTGELFF. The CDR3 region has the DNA TGTGCCAGCAGCTTAGTAGCGGGGGGGCCCACCGGGGAGCTGTTTTTT. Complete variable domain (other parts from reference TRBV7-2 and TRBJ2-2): GAGVSQSPSNKVTEKGKDVELRCDPISGHTALYWYRQSLGQGLEFLIYFQGNSAPDKSGLPSDRFSAERTGGSVSTLTIQRTQQEDSAVYLCASSLVAGGPTGELFFGEGSRLTVL.

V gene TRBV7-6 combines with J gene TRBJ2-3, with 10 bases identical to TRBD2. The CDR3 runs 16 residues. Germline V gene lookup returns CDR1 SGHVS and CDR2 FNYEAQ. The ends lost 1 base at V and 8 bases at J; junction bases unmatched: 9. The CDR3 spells CASSLVPSGSWVTQYF. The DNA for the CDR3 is TGTGCCAGCAGCTTAGTGCCTAGCGGGAGTTGGGTTACGCAGTATTTT.

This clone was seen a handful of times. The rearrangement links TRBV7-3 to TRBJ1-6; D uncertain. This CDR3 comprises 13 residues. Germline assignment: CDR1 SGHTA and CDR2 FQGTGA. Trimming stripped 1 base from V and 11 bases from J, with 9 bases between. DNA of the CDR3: TGTGCCAGCAGCTTAAAACCCGAGACACCCCTCCACTTT. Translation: CASSLKPETPLHF.

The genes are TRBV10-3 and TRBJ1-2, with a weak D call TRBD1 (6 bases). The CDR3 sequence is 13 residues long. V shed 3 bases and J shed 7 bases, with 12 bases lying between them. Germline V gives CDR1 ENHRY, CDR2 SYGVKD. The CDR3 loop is CAISDTGFGGYTF. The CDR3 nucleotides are TGTGCCATCAGTGATACAGGGTTCGGTGGCTACACCTTC.

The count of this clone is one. The CDR3 nucleotides are TGTGCCAGCAGTCCGGACAGGGGAGAATGGAGCTCCTATAATTCACCCCTCCACTTT. This translates into CASSPDRGEWSSYNSPLHF. The chain joins TRBV6-2 or TRBV6-3 to TRBJ1-6; the match to TRBD1 covers 9 bases. V shed 5 bases, J shed 0 bases, and the junction held 11 bases outside the gene matches. Per germline, CDR1 MNHEY and CDR2 SVGEGT. This CDR3 contains 19 residues.

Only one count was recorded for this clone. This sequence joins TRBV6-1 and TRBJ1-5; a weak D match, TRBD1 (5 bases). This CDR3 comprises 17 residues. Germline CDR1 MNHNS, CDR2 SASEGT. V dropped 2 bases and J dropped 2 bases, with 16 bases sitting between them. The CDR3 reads CASSEQGPFGGNQPQHF. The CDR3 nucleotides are TGTGCCAGCAGTGAACAGGGCCCTTTCGGAGGCAATCAGCCCCAGCATTTT.

The CDR3 DNA is TGTGCCAGCAGCGTAGAAGGGGAGCGGGGCGCCACAGATACGCAGTATTTT. Its protein product is CASSVEGERGATDTQYF. V gene TRBV9 combines with J gene TRBJ2-3, with 7 bases that match TRBD2. Germline CDR1 and CDR2: SGDLS and YYNGEE. The CDR3 totals 17 residues. Unmatched junction bases numbered 9, after V lost 0 bases and J lost 2 bases.